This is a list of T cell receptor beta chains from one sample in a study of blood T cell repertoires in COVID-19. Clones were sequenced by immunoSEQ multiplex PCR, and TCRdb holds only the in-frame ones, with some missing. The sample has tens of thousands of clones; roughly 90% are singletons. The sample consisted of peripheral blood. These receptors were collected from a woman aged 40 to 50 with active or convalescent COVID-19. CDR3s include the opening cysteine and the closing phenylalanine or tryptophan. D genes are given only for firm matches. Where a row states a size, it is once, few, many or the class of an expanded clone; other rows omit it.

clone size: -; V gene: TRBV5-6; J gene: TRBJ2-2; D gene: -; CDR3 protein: CASSRAEPGELFF; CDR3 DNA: TGTGCCAGCAGCCGCGCCGAGCCCGGGGAGCTGTTTTTT
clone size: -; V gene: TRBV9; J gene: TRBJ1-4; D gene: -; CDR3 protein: CASSARTGSLNEKLFF; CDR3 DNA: TGTGCCAGCAGCGCCCGAACAGGGAGCCTCAATGAAAAACTGTTTTTT
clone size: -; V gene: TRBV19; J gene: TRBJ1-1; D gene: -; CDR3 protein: CASSIYPQGEAFF; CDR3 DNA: TGTGCCAGTAGTATATACCCGCAGGGGGAAGCTTTCTTT
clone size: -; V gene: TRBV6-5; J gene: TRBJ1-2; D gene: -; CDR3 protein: CASRRAVYGYTF; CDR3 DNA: TGTGCCAGCAGACGCGCCGTTTATGGCTACACCTTC
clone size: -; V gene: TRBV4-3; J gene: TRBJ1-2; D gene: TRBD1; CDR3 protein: CASRQDRDRDTYGYTF; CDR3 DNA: TGCGCCAGCAGACAAGATCGGGACAGGGATACCTATGGCTACACCTTC
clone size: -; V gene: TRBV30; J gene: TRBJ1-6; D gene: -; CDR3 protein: CAWDRKNSPLHF; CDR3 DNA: TGTGCCTGGGACAGGAAAAATTCACCCCTCCACTTT
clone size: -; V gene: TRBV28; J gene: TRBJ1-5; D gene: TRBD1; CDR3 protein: CASSSHGTGVRQPQHF; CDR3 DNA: TGTGCCAGCAGTTCTCATGGGACAGGGGTAAGGCAGCCCCAGCATTTT
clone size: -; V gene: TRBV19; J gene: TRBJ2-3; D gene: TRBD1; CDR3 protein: CASSTQGVTSTDTQYF; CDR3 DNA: TGTGCCAGTAGTACACAGGGGGTTACTAGCACAGATACGCAGTATTTT
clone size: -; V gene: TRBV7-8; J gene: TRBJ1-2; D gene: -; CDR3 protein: CASSSSDWRVYGYTF; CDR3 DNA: TGTGCCAGCAGCTCATCAGATTGGCGGGTCTATGGCTACACCTTC
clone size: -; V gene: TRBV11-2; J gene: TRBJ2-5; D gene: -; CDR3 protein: CASSLGLRRETQYF; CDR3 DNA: TGTGCCAGCAGCTTAGGGCTCCGGAGGGAGACCCAGTACTTC
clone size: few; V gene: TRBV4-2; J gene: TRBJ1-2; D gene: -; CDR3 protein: CASSQGDGYTF; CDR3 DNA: TGTGCCAGCAGCCAGGGAGATGGCTACACCTTC
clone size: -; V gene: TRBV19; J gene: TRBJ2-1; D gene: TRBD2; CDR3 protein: CASSRTSGGVGPSNEQFF; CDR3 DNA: TGTGCCAGTAGTAGGACTAGCGGGGGCGTAGGGCCCTCGAATGAGCAGTTCTTC
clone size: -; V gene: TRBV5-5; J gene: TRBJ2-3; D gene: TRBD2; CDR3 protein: CASSFSGAYTDTQYF; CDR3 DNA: TGTGCCAGCAGCTTCAGCGGGGCTTACACAGATACGCAGTATTTT
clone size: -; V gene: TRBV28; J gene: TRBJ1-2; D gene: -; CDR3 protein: CASSLDQGGYTF; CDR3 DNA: TGTGCCAGCAGTTTGGACCAGGGAGGCTACACCTTC
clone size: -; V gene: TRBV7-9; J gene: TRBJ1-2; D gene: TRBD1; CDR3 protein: CASSPGTGAINYGYTF; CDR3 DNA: TGTGCCAGCAGCCCCGGGACAGGGGCGATTAACTATGGCTACACCTTC
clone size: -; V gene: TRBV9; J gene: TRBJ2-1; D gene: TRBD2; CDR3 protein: CASSPRGGQGNEQFF; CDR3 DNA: TGTGCCAGCAGCCCCCGGGGGGGCCAAGGTAATGAGCAGTTCTTC